The T cell receptor beta chain described here comes from a study of beta chain features in type 1 diabetes. The wider study: Healthy donors, compared against patients, showed similar age, gender and cell yields.

Sorted populations all had greater than 95% purity. The study's findings and limits: In comparison with healthy donors, patients had naive, central memory and Treg TCRB repertoires that appeared more similar.

This clone came up many times. Its antigen is not identified. The CDR3 spans 15 residues. Germline-derived CDR1 and CDR2 are SGHAT and FQDESV (reference sequence). The V end was cut by 4 bases, the J end by 8 bases, with 15 bases between. As every portion of the isolated RNA was reverse transcribed, the sequencing read expressed TCRB transcripts. TCRdb keeps only in-frame clones here, not all; method: immunoSEQ multiplex PCR. The sample lists about 300,000 clones, 7.5% to 9.5% seen once, with roughly 0.94% in the top ten. The TCR sequence derives from a woman aged 18-35 years in good health. This sequence joins TRBV11-1 and TRBJ1-6, with no clear D. Sample: central memory CD4+ T cells from blood. The chain's CDR3 is CASSSTDMGYSPLHF. The CDR3 bases are TGTGCCAGCAGCTCGACTGACATGGGCTATTCACCCCTCCACTTT.